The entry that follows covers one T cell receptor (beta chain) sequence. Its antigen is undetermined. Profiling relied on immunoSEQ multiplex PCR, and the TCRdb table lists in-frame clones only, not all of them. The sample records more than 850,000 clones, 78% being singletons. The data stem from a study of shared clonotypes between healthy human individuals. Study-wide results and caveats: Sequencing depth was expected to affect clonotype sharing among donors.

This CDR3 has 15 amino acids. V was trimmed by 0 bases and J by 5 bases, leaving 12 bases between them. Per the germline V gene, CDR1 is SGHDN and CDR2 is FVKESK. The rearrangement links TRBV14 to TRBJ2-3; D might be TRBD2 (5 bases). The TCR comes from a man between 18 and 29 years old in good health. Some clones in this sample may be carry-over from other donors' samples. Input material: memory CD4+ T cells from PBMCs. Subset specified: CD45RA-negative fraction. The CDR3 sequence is CASSQEAAHRDTQYF. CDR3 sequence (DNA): TGTGCCAGCAGCCAAGAAGCGGCCCATCGAGATACGCAGTATTTT.